This T cell receptor beta chain was sequenced in a study of read filtering for tumor transcriptome and immune sequencing. Across the whole study: Among patients, 17 to 20 were male and around 14 female, aged about 45 to 85 (mean approximately 64). Revised staging placed fewer than ten patients in R-ISS I, 15 to 20 in II, about seven in III. IR-seq gave about 3.5 to 10.27 million TCR reads per sample; RNA-seq gave about 80 to 1,400.

From 300 to 400 ng of RNA, a library with molecular barcoded alpha/delta and beta/gamma adaptors was made. TCRdb independently ran MiXCR on the reads; one entry per CDR3 protein. The top ten hold around 19% of the sample, which has around 41,000 distinct CDR3 sequences, about 14% seen once. There are many counts of this clonotype. Its cognate antigen is unknown. Study-wide results and caveats: The CD138-negative fraction was mixed bone marrow immune cells, not pure T cells.

This clonotype was sampled from a donor aged 40 or older with multiple myeloma. Sequenced material: a population of CD138-negative cells sorted from bone marrow.

CDR3 region: CASRHMVTYEQYF. CDR3 in DNA: TGTGCCAGCAGGCACATGGTTACCTACGAGCAGTACTTC. This chain links TRBV2 with TRBJ2-7; no firm D call. Per the germline V gene, CDR1 is SNHLY and CDR2 is FYNNEI. Trimming shortened V by 6 bases and J by 2 bases, and 11 bases separated the two germline ends. The CDR3 length is 13 residues.